Listed here is a single TCR beta chain. The antigen is undetermined. The CDR3 length is 12 residues. Between the trimmed V and J ends, which lost 6 bases and 4 bases, there was a span of 9 bases. Patients selected for sequencing had displayed CD8+CD57+ cell expansion by flow cytometry. Severe acquired aplastic anemia was present in every patient. Researchers used genomic DNA as the template to profile TCR beta VDJ and CDR3. TCRdb itself ran the reads through MiXCR, one entry per CDR3 protein. The sample carries roughly 160,000 distinct CDR3 sequences, 71% recorded once. This sample is part of a study of CD8+CD57+ T cells in acquired aplastic anemia. At the level of the study: Yields of DNA that came from sorted CD4+ and CD8+ cells averaged about 2.9 ug.

Study-wide results and limits: Comparison of patients with controls identified 25 to 35 shared CD8+ CDR3 sequences.

The TCR originated in a human donor with aplastic anemia. The genes are TRBV12-3 or TRBV12-4 and TRBJ1-1; maybe TRBD1 (5 bases). Sequenced sample: sorted CD4+, CD8+, or CD8+CD57+ T cells (not recorded which) from PBMCs. The DNA of the CDR3 is TGTGCCAGCAGCGGGGGTGGCACTGAAGCTTTCTTT. Its translation is CASSGGGTEAFF.